Below are 22 T cell receptor beta chains sequenced from a single sample in a study of Ad26.COV2.S vaccination and SARS-CoV-2 variants. Here immunoSEQ multiplex PCR was the method, and the copy in TCRdb shows in-frame clones only, minus some. The data hold about 350,000 clones, with around 89% observed a single time. As to treatment: some 20 received Ad26.COV2.S at low or high dose, single or two shots; 5 received placebo; per-sample allocation not given. Repertoires come from day 63 after the first vaccine or placebo injection. Sequencing used peripheral blood, obtained in a trial of Ad26.COV2.S vaccine versus placebo. The receptor source for this set is a person between 18 and 65 years old who received the Ad26.COV2.S COVID-19 vaccine or a placebo.

The chain combines TRBV2 with TRBJ2-5; unclear D gene. Looked up from germline, CDR1 is SNHLY and CDR2 is FYNNEI. Trimming cost V 2 bases and J 2 bases, with 6 bases left between them. CDR3 length equals 13 residues. CDR3 protein: CASSENRQETQYF. The CDR3 nucleotides are TGTGCCAGCAGTGAAAACAGACAAGAGACCCAGTACTTC.

This sequence joins TRBV6-1 and TRBJ1-5; no clear D. Trimming cost V 5 bases and J 9 bases, with 11 bases left between them. This CDR3 comprises 12 residues. The V gene's germline CDR1 is MNHNS and CDR2 SASEGT. The CDR3 region is CASSLIGGPQHF. DNA of the CDR3: TGTGCCAGCAGTTTGATAGGTGGGCCCCAGCATTTT.

This chain joins TRBV4-2 and TRBJ1-4; D is unclear. The CDR3 is made up of 15 amino acids. Germline V gene data show CDR1 as LGHNA and CDR2 as YNFKEQ. Trimming removed 0 bases from V and 4 bases from J, with 9 bases in between. The CDR3 DNA reads as TGTGCCAGCAGCCAAGAGGCGGGATATAATGAAAAACTGTTTTTT. It yields the protein CASSQEAGYNEKLFF.

The genes are TRBV7-2 and TRBJ2-2, with 14 bases identical to TRBD2. V lost 2 bases to trimming and J lost 6 bases; unmatched junction nucleotides: 8. CDR3 length: 18 residues. CDR1 is SGHTA and CDR2 is FQGNSA in the germline V gene. The CDR3 spells CASSLMLGGLAGAGELFF. As DNA, the CDR3 is TGTGCCAGCAGCTTAATGTTGGGGGGACTAGCGGGAGCCGGGGAGCTGTTTTTT.

With regard to this clone: Other DNA sequences in this specimen translate into the identical CDR3. The chain uses TRBV7-9 and TRBJ2-5, with D hard to call. The germline V gene encodes CDR1 SEHNR and CDR2 FQNEAQ (reference sequence). The CDR3 has 11 residues. V gave up 4 bases and J gave up 1 base, with 1 base separating them. CDR3 DNA: TGTGCCAGCAGCTCCCAAGAGACCCAGTACTTC. Residues: CASSSQETQYF.

The chain is built from TRBV28 and TRBJ1-5, with no clear D. The germline CDR1 and CDR2 sequences are MDHEN and SYDVKM. The V and J ends lost 4 bases and 7 bases respectively, with 11 bases between them. This CDR3 has 13 amino acids. The CDR3 DNA is TGTGCCAGCAGTTACGGTCTTGGGCAGCCCCAGCATTTT. Protein: CASSYGLGQPQHF. Drawing the rest from reference TRBV28 and TRBJ1-5, the complete variable domain is DVKVTQSSRYLVKRTGEKVFLECVQDMDHENMFWYRQDPGLGLRLIYFSYDVKMKEKGDIPEGYSVSREKKERFSLILESASTNQTSMYLCASSYGLGQPQHFGDGTRLSIL.

J is TRBJ1-1 and V is TRBV6-1, with D maybe TRBD1 (6 bases). Trimming cost V 2 bases and J 0 bases, with 10 bases left between them. Germline CDR1 is MNHNS and CDR2 is SASEGT. The CDR3 is 15 residues long. The chain's CDR3 is CASSERGDMNTEAFF. CDR3 sequence (DNA): TGTGCCAGCAGTGAAAGGGGGGATATGAACACTGAAGCTTTCTTT.

CDR3 region: CASSLDRNSNQPQHF. As DNA, the CDR3 is TGTGCCAGCAGTTTAGACCGGAATAGCAATCAGCCCCAGCATTTT. This chain links TRBV27 with TRBJ1-5, with D unclear. The CDR3 contains 15 residues. Germline CDR1 MNHEY, CDR2 SMNVEV (reference sequence). V lost 2 bases and J lost 0, with 8 bases in between.

Here the CDR3 reads CASSLGKNYGYTF. The DNA for the CDR3 is TGTGCCAGCAGCTTAGGCAAAAACTATGGCTACACCTTC. This chain links TRBV7-2 with TRBJ1-2; D unresolved. In germline, CDR1 is SGHTA, CDR2 FQGNSA. Trimming removed 1 base at V and 2 bases at J, with 5 bases between. This CDR3 is built from 13 residues.

By its share, this clone is medium-sized. This chain links TRBV3-1 (or the pseudogene TRBV3-2) with TRBJ1-2, with D perhaps TRBD1 (5 bases). V was clipped by 0 bases and J by 7 bases, with 18 bases between them. This CDR3 contains 16 residues. The germline CDR1 and CDR2 sequences are LGHDT and YNNKEL (reference sequence). The CDR3 DNA reads TGTGCCAGCAGCCAAGACGTTCAGGGAGGGGCTTCTGGCTACACCTTC. Its protein product is CASSQDVQGGASGYTF.

This clone was counted a few times. J is TRBJ1-2 and V is TRBV11-2; TRBD1 is a possible D gene (6 bases). There are 13 residues in the CDR3. V lost 0 bases and J 8 bases, leaving 10 bases between the germline ends. CDR1 is SGHAT, CDR2 FQNNGV, per germline. CDR3 loop: CASSLEGGRGYTF. CDR3 DNA sequence: TGTGCCAGCAGCTTAGAAGGGGGGCGCGGCTACACCTTC.

This chain connects TRBV2 to TRBJ2-1; D call uncertain. This CDR3 has 16 residues. Between the trimmed V and J ends, which lost 1 base and 0 bases, there was a span of 10 bases. Germline V gene data show CDR1 as SNHLY and CDR2 as FYNNEI. The CDR3, as DNA: TGTGCCAGCAGTGAAGTGGGCGGAAACTCCTACAATGAGCAGTTCTTC. Protein product: CASSEVGGNSYNEQFF. The variable domain in full, completed from reference TRBV2 and TRBJ2-1, reads EPEVTQTPSHQVTQMGQEVILRCVPISNHLYFYWYRQILGQKVEFLVSFYNNEISEKSEIFDDQFSVERPDGSNFTLKIRSTKLEDSAMYFCASSEVGGNSYNEQFFGPGTRLTVL.

The gene calls are TRBV5-1 and TRBJ2-6; D call uncertain. The germline gives CDR1 SGHRS, CDR2 YFSETQ. V was pared by 0 bases and J by 2 bases, with 6 bases between. The CDR3 has 15 amino acids. The CDR3 here is CASSLGRTGANVLTF. Written as DNA, the CDR3 is TGCGCCAGCAGCTTGGGCAGGACTGGGGCCAACGTCCTGACTTTC.

This clone was picked up a small number of times. The V and J genes are TRBV29-1 and TRBJ1-1, with 8 bases that match TRBD1. CDR1 and CDR2 (germline): SQVTM, ANQGSEA. V lost 6 bases to trimming and J lost 1 base; unmatched junction nucleotides: 22. The CDR3 consists of 19 residues. The CDR3, as DNA: TGCAGCGTGCGGGGGGACAGGACTCCATCTAAAACGGCGAACACTGAAGCTTTCTTT. Translation: CSVRGDRTPSKTANTEAFF. The full variable domain, in which reference TRBV29-1 and TRBJ1-1 provide the parts outside the CDR3, is SAVISQKPSRDICQRGTSLTIQCQVDSQVTMMFWYRQQPGQSLTLIATANQGSEATYESGFVIDKFPISRPNLTFSTLTVSNMSPEDSSIYLCSVRGDRTPSKTANTEAFFGQGTRLTVV.

V gene TRBV7-2 combines with J gene TRBJ2-1, with a weak D call TRBD1 (6 bases). Trimming removed 5 bases from V and 10 bases from J, with 12 bases in between. This CDR3 contains 12 residues. Germline CDR1 SGHTA, CDR2 FQGNSA. The CDR3 loop is CASSLAGGEQFF. The CDR3 DNA reads as TGTGCCAGCAGCCTGGCTGGGGGCGAGCAGTTCTTC.

This chain uses TRBV11-2 with TRBJ2-1; 9 bases fit TRBD2. The trim removed 5 bases at V and 3 bases at J, leaving 11 bases unmatched. Germline CDR1 reads SGHAT; CDR2 reads FQNNGV. CDR3 length: 17 amino acids. CDR3 sequence: CASSPGLSSGNYNEQFF. The CDR3 DNA reads as TGTGCCAGCAGCCCAGGCTTGTCTAGCGGGAACTACAATGAGCAGTTCTTC.

This clone was counted a single time. The gene calls are TRBV5-4 and TRBJ2-1; 11 bases are shared with TRBD2. CDR3 length: 15 amino acids. From germline, CDR1 is SGHNT and CDR2 YYREEE (reference sequence). Trimming cost V 2 bases and J 5 bases; bases outside gene matches: 3. In DNA form, the CDR3 reads TGTGCCAGCAGCTTTGAACTAGCGGGGGACAATGAGCAGTTCTTC. Its protein is CASSFELAGDNEQFF.

The genes are TRBV7-2 and TRBJ1-2; D call uncertain. Germline values: CDR1 SGHTA, CDR2 FQGNSA. Between the trimmed V and J ends, which lost 0 bases and 1 base, there was a span of 12 bases. The CDR3 loop spans 16 amino acids. In nucleotides, the CDR3 is TGTGCCAGCAGCTTAGCGATCACACAAAGTAACTATGGCTACACCTTC. Protein product: CASSLAITQSNYGYTF.

V usage is TRBV15 and J usage is TRBJ1-1; possibly TRBD1 for D (5 bases). Germline V lookup: CDR1 LNHNV, CDR2 YYDKDF (reference sequence). The CDR3 extends over 13 amino acids. Trimming cost V 1 base and J 11 bases, with 14 bases left between them. Here the CDR3 DNA reads TGTGCCACCAGCAGAGGGGCCAGCAGGGTGGCTTTCTTT. Translation: CATSRGASRVAFF.

This rearrangement joins TRBV10-3 to TRBJ1-2; D might be TRBD1 (6 bases). Trimming removed 3 bases from V and 4 bases from J, with 9 bases in between. The germline V gene encodes CDR1 ENHRY and CDR2 SYGVKD. This CDR3 has 13 amino acids. The DNA for the CDR3 is TGTGCCATCAGTGAACAGACAGGCTATGGCTACACCTTC. Translated: CAISEQTGYGYTF.

V and J are TRBV5-1 and TRBJ1-6, with TRBD1 matching 8 bases. With V trimmed by 2 bases and J by 9 bases, 16 bases remained unmatched. Per the germline V gene, CDR1 is SGHRS and CDR2 is YFSETQ. CDR3 length: 18 residues. The CDR3 loop is CASSLRSGGVDVGSPLHF. CDR3 in DNA: TGCGCCAGCAGCTTAAGATCAGGGGGCGTCGACGTTGGTTCACCCCTCCACTTT.

The gene calls are TRBV6-5 and TRBJ1-2; D remains unclear. Germline V lookup: CDR1 MNHEY, CDR2 SVGAGI. The CDR3 is 15 amino acids. The V end was cut by 6 bases, the J end by 7 bases, with 21 bases between. In DNA form, the CDR3 reads TGTGCCAGCAGGTCCTACGAACCTCCTACGGCTGGCTACACCTTC. It is translated as CASRSYEPPTAGYTF.